The 2 T cell receptor beta chains below all came from one sample that was sequenced in a study of metastatic and nonmetastatic thyroid tumors. All patients were untreated before thyroid surgery. Using MiXCR, TCRdb reanalyzed the PCR reads. The table has 25,000 to 30,000 clones, less than 25% seen once. The sequenced material came from blood. The source of these receptors is a female donor with papillary thyroid cancer or a benign thyroid nodule (not recorded which). Some clones in this sample may be carry-over from other donors' samples.

This clone is labeled as medium-sized. The rearrangement uses TRBV6-1 and TRBJ2-7, with a tentative D call TRBD1 (6 bases). V lost 6 bases, J lost 2 bases, and 23 bases lay in between. The CDR3 totals 17 residues. Germline V CDR1 and CDR2: MNHNS, SASEGT. The CDR3 bases are TGTGCCAGCAGCCGATACAACAGGGTATCGAAAACCTACGAGCAGTACTTC. As protein: CASSRYNRVSKTYEQYF.

This clone came up many times. A junction boundary mismatches the germline segment, possibly from a read error. This rearrangement joins TRBV11-3 to TRBJ2-7; 10 bases match TRBD2. There are 15 residues in the CDR3. Germline loops: CDR1 SGHNT, CDR2 YENEEA. As DNA, the CDR3 is TGTGCCAGCAGTCCAGCGGGAGGGCCCTCCTGCGAGCAGTACTTC. It encodes CASSPAGGPSCEQYF.